The present T cell receptor beta chain was sequenced within a study of T cell repertoires in cytomegalovirus infection. Looking at the study overall: In public TCR beta signatures, there were indications of both CMV infection and matching HLA type.

TCRdb called the reads again in MiXCR, with one record for every CDR3 protein. This sample carries roughly 230,000 distinct CDR3 sequences, roughly 6.5% of them seen once, and the ten largest clones take about 6%. This clonotype was detected ten times or more. Germline-derived CDR1 and CDR2 are SGHTA and FQGNSA. CDR3 size: 15 residues. J was trimmed by 5 bases and V by 6 bases; bases with no gene match: 12. The clonotype originates from a human donor in good health (CMV status not recorded). Some clones in this sample may be carry-over from other donors' samples. The chain links TRBV7-2 to TRBJ2-5; 7 bases are a match to TRBD1. The sequenced sample consisted of PBMCs. The CDR3 sequence is CASSTQGQLGETQYF. CDR3 DNA: TGTGCCAGCAGTACACAGGGGCAACTGGGGGAGACCCAGTACTTC.